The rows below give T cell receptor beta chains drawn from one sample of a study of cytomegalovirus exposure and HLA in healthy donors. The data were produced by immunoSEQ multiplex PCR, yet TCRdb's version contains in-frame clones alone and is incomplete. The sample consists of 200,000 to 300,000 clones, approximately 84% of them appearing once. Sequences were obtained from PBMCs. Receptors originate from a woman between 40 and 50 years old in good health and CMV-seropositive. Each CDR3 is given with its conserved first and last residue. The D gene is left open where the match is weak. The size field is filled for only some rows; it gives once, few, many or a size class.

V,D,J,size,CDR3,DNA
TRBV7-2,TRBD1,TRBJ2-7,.,CASSPLDRAYEQYF,TGTGCCAGCAGCCCCCTGGACAGGGCCTACGAGCAGTACTTC
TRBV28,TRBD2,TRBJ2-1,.,CASSLLLAGGPSDEQFF,TGTGCCAGCAGTTTATTACTAGCGGGAGGCCCCTCCGATGAGCAGTTCTTC
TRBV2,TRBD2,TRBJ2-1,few,CASTGLAGPNEQFF,TGTGCCAGCACGGGACTAGCGGGGCCGAATGAGCAGTTCTTC
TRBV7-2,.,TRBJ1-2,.,CASSLWGTYGYTF,TGTGCCAGCAGCTTGTGGGGGACTTATGGCTACACCTTC
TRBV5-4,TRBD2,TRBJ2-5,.,CASSLGAAGPETQYF,TGTGCCAGCAGCTTGGGTGCAGCGGGGCCAGAGACCCAGTACTTC
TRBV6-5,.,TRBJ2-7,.,CASSVEYEQYF,TGTGCCAGCAGTGTAGAATACGAGCAGTACTTC
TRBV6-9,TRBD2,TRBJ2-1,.,CASSSSGSRNNEQFF,TGTGCCAGCAGTTCTAGCGGGAGTAGAAACAATGAGCAGTTCTTC
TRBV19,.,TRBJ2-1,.,CASRRGQPGNEQFF,TGTGCCAGTAGGCGGGGACAGCCCGGCAATGAGCAGTTCTTC
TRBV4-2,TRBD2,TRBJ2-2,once,CASSQVTSGYTGELFF,TGTGCCAGCAGCCAAGTGACTAGCGGTTACACCGGGGAGCTGTTTTTT
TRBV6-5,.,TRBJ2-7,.,CASRNLGRGYEQYF,TGTGCCAGCAGGAACCTAGGCCGGGGATACGAGCAGTACTTC
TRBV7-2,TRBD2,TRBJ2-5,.,CASSLMLGGETQYF,TGTGCCAGCAGCTTAATGTTGGGAGGGGAGACCCAGTACTTC
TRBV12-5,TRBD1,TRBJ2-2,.,CASGPGQGITGELFF,TGTGCTAGTGGTCCGGGACAGGGGATCACCGGGGAGCTGTTTTTT
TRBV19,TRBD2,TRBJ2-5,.,CASSLAGGLAETQYF,TGTGCCAGTAGTCTAGCGGGAGGGTTAGCGGAGACCCAGTACTTC
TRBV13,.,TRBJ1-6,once,CASSSTGFGSPLHF,TGTGCCAGCAGCTCCACAGGGTTTGGATCACCCCTCCACTTT
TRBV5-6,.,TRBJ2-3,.,CASKLKAASGTDTQYF,TGTGCCAGCAAACTCAAAGCGGCGTCGGGCACAGATACGCAGTATTTT
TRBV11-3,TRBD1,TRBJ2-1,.,CASSDYRGNEQFF,TGTGCCAGCAGCGACTACAGGGGTAATGAGCAGTTCTTC
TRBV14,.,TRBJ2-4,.,CASSHSGMLAKNIQYF,TGTGCCAGCAGCCATTCAGGGATGCTAGCCAAAAACATTCAGTACTTC
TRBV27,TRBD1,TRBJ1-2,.,CASSLNGQGTTNYGYTF,TGTGCCAGCAGTTTAAATGGACAGGGGACTACTAACTATGGCTACACCTTC
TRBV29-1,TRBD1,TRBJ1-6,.,CSVSTGTNSPLHF,TGCAGCGTTTCGACAGGGACGAATTCACCCCTCCACTTT
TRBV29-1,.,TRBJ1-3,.,CSVESGFGNTIYF,TGCAGCGTTGAAAGCGGATTTGGAAACACCATATATTTT
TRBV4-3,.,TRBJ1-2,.,CASSQAQGIYYGYTF,TGCGCCAGCAGCCAAGCTCAGGGTATCTACTATGGCTACACCTTC
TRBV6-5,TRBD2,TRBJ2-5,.,CASTHRGGHGETQYF,TGTGCCAGCACCCACCGGGGGGGACACGGGGAGACCCAGTACTTC
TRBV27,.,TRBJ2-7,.,CASSLSSVVGEQYF,TGTGCCAGCAGTTTATCATCGGTGGTCGGCGAGCAGTACTTC
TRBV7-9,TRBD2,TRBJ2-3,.,CASNLAGDTDTQYF,TGTGCCAGCAATCTAGCGGGAGACACAGATACGCAGTATTTT
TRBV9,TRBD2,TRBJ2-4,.,CASSERGTSGDIQYF,TGTGCCAGCAGCGAGAGGGGGACTAGCGGCGATATTCAGTACTTC
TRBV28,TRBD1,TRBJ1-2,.,CASRQGGANYGYTF,TGTGCCAGCAGACAGGGGGGCGCTAACTATGGCTACACCTTC
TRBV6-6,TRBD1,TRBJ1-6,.,CASSYSRDSSSPLHF,TGTGCCAGCAGTTACTCGAGGGACAGCTCCTCACCCCTCCACTTT
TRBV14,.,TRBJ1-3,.,CASKDSSSGNTIYF,TGTGCCAGCAAGGACAGCAGCTCTGGAAACACCATATATTTT
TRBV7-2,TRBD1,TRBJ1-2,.,CASSLGAQGAQSRAIGYTF,TGTGCCAGCAGCTTAGGGGCCCAGGGGGCGCAAAGTAGAGCAATTGGCTACACCTTC
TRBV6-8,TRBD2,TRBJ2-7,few,CASSIAGGPSYEQYF,TGTGCCAGCAGCATAGCGGGAGGGCCGTCCTACGAGCAGTACTTC
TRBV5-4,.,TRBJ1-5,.,CASSFFGGSQPQHF,TGTGCCAGCAGCTTTTTCGGGGGAAGCCAGCCCCAGCATTTT
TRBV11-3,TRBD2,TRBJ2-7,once,CASSLDLGGTSGQHYEQYF,TGTGCCAGCAGCTTAGATCTGGGGGGGACTAGCGGACAACACTACGAGCAGTACTTC
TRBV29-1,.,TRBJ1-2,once,CSVEDRYREGYGYTF,TGCAGCGTTGAAGATAGGTACAGGGAAGGCTATGGCTACACCTTC
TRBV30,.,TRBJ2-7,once,CAWSVGNGIEQYF,TGTGCCTGGAGTGTGGGAAACGGGATCGAGCAGTACTTC
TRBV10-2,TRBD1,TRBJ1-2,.,CASSESGQTNYGYTF,TGCGCCAGCAGTGAGTCGGGACAGACTAACTATGGCTACACCTTC
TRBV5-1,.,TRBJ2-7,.,CASRPAESSYEQYF,TGCGCCAGCAGACCCGCGGAGAGCTCCTACGAGCAGTACTTC
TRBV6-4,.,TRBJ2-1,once,CASSENRRLSHNEQFF,TGTGCCAGCAGTGAAAACAGGCGCTTGTCTCACAATGAGCAGTTCTTC
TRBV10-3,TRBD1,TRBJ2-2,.,CAITEGTGGRGELFF,TGTGCCATCACCGAGGGGACAGGGGGCCGCGGGGAGCTGTTTTTT